The 2 T cell receptor beta chains listed next were all sequenced from one sample in a study of cytomegalovirus exposure and HLA in healthy donors. Amplification used 60 Vbeta primers and 13 Jbeta primers. The data were produced by immunoSEQ multiplex PCR, yet TCRdb's version contains in-frame clones alone and is incomplete. This table has approximately 150,000 clones, 70% to 90% appearing once. The sequenced sample was PBMCs. The receptors stem from a woman in her forties in good health and CMV-seropositive.

This sequence joins TRBV9 and TRBJ2-3, with D possibly TRBD2 on 5 matching bases. Germline CDR1 is SGDLS and CDR2 is YYNGEE. V was shortened by 0 bases and J by 0 bases, with 8 bases between the two germline ends. The CDR3 is 15 residues long. CDR3 in amino acids: CASSVASPSTDTQYF. The CDR3 DNA is TGTGCCAGCAGCGTAGCTAGCCCCAGCACAGATACGCAGTATTTT.

This clone has a single count. The DNA of the CDR3 is TGTGCCAGCAGCGCTGCCGCCGGGACTAGCGAAACTCAAGAGACCCAGTACTTC. Its translation is CASSAAAGTSETQETQYF. This sequence joins TRBV9 and TRBJ2-5; 10 nucleotides agree with TRBD2. Germline CDR1 and CDR2: SGDLS and YYNGEE. With 3 bases clipped from V and 2 bases from J, the junction kept 13 bases outside the gene matches. The CDR3 consists of 18 residues.